The 3 T cell receptor beta chains below come from one sample, sequenced in a study of T cell responses to AZD1222 COVID-19 vaccine. TCRdb keeps only in-frame clones here, not all; method: immunoSEQ multiplex PCR. The sample lists about 60,000 clones; around three quarters were seen once. Sequenced material: peripheral blood, taken 28 days after the second AZD1222 dose. The receptors here all came from an adult who received the AZD1222 COVID-19 vaccine.

This sequence joins TRBV11-1 and TRBJ2-5; 10 nucleotides align to TRBD2. V dropped 1 base and J dropped 0; count of bases not matched to a gene: 2. Looked up from germline, CDR1 is SGHAT and CDR2 is FQDESV (reference sequence). The CDR3 is 16 residues long. The CDR3 is CASSLDLAGDQETQYF. The DNA of the CDR3 is TGTGCCAGCAGCTTAGATCTAGCGGGGGACCAAGAGACCCAGTACTTC.

V gene TRBV19 combines with J gene TRBJ1-1, with D perhaps matching TRBD1 (5 bases). CDR1 and CDR2 (germline): LNHDA, SQIVND (reference sequence). V was shortened by 3 bases and J by 12 bases, with 17 bases between the two germline ends. The CDR3 runs to 13 residues. CDR3 region: CASSMQGLRNPFF. The CDR3 DNA sequence: TGTGCCAGTAGTATGCAGGGACTACGAAATCCTTTCTTT.

The sample holds one count of this clone. The chain employs TRBV28 and TRBJ2-6; maybe TRBD1 (5 bases). The CDR3 length is 14 residues. CDR1 MDHEN and CDR2 SYDVKM come from the germline V gene. The germline V and J ends were trimmed by 4 bases and 1 base, with 5 bases remaining between them. The CDR3 DNA is TGTGCCAGCAGTTCAGGGTCTGGGGCCAACGTCCTGACTTTC. Translating it yields CASSSGSGANVLTF.